This T cell receptor (beta chain) came from a study of T cell responses to AZD1222 COVID-19 vaccine. Study-wide context: The study pooled second doses at about 4 or about 12 weeks.

Germline trimming cut 6 bases from V and 3 bases from J; bases unmatched to any gene: 0. The CDR3 contains 12 residues. Sequenced by immunoSEQ multiplex PCR; TCRdb stores in-frame clones only, minus some. The table has about 88,000 clones, about 91% seen once; the top ten hold 5% to 5.5%. Specimen: peripheral blood, collected on day 0 of AZD1222 vaccination. The V and J genes are TRBV12-3 or TRBV12-4 and TRBJ2-5; 8 bases agree with TRBD2. The receptor was derived from an adult in good health. CDR3 nucleotides: TGTGCCAGCAGGCGGGAGGAAGAGACCCAGTACTTC. It yields the protein CASRREEETQYF.